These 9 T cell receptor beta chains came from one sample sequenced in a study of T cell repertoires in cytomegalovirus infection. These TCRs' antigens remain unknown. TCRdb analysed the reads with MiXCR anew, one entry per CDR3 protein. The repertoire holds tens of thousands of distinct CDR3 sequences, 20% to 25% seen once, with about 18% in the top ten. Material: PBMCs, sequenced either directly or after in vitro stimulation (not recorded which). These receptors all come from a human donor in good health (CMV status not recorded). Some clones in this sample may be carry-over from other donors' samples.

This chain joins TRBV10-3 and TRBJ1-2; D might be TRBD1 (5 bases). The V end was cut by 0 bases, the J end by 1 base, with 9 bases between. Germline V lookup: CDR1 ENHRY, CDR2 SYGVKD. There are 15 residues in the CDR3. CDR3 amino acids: CAISESGGNNYGYTF. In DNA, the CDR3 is TGTGCCATCAGTGAGTCCGGGGGGAATAACTATGGCTACACCTTC.

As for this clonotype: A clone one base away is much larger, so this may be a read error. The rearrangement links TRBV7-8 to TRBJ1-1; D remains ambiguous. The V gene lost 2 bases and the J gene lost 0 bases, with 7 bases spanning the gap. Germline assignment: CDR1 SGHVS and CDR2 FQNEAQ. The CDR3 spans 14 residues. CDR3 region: CASSLRAVNTEAFF. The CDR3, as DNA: TGTGCCAGCAGCTTAAGGGCAGTGAACACTGAAGCTTTCTTT.

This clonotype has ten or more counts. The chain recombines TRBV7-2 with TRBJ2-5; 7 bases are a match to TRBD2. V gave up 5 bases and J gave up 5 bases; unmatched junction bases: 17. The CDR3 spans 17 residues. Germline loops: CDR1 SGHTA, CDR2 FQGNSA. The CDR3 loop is CASSLIGVARRGETQYF. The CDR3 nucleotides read TGTGCCAGCAGCCTCATTGGGGTTGCTCGGCGGGGGGAGACCCAGTACTTC.

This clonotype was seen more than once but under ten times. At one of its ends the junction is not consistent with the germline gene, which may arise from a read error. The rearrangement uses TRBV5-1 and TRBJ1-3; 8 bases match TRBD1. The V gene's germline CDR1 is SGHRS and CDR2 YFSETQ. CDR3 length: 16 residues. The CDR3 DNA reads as TGTGCCAGCAGCAAACACCGGACAGGGAGCGGAGACACCATATATTTT. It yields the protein CASSKHRTGSGDTIYF.

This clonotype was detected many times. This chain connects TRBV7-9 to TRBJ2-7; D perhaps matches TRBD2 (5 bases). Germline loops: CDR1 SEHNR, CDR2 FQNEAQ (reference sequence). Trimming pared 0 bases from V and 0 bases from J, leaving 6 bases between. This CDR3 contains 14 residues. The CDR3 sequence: CASSLAAGSYEQYF. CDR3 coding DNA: TGTGCCAGCAGCTTAGCGGCGGGCTCCTACGAGCAGTACTTC.

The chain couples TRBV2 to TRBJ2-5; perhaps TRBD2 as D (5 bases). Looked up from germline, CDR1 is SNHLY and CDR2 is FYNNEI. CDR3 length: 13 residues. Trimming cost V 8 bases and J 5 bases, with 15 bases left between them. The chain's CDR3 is CASSGETRETQYF. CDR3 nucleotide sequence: TGTGCCAGCTCCGGGGAGACAAGGGAGACCCAGTACTTC.

The CDR3 region has the DNA TGTGCCAGCAGCTCTCAAAGCGGGGGAAGAAGCACCGGGGAGCTGTTTTTT. Its protein product is CASSSQSGGRSTGELFF. The V and J genes are TRBV13 and TRBJ2-2; 8 nucleotides match TRBD2. This CDR3 has 17 residues. Germline lookup yields CDR1 PRHDT and CDR2 FYEKMQ (reference sequence). J was trimmed by 4 bases and V by 4 bases; bases with no gene match: 11.

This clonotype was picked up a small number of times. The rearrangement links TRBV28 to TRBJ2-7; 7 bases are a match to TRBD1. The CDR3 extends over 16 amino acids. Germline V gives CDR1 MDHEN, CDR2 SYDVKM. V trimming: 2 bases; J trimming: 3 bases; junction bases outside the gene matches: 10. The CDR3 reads CASSLIGSTGFYEQYF. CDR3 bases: TGTGCCAGCAGTTTAATTGGCTCGACAGGGTTCTACGAGCAGTACTTC.

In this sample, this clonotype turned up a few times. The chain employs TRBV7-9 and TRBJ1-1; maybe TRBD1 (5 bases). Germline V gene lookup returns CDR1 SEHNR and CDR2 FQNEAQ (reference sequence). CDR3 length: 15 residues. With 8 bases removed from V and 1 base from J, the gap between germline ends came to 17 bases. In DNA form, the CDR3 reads TGTGCCAGCTCCCCTAACGGGGGGTCGAACACTGAAGCTTTCTTT. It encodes CASSPNGGSNTEAFF. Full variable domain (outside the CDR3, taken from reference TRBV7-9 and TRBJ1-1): DTGVSQNPRHKITKRGQNVTFRCDPISEHNRLYWYRQTLGQGPEFLTYFQNEAQLEKSRLLSDRFSAERPKGSFSTLEIQRTEQGDSAMYLCASSPNGGSNTEAFFGQGTRLTVV.